Given below is one T cell receptor (beta chain) in context. The antigen is unknown. Terminally differentiated effector memory CD45RA+ cells were excluded from the naive CD8 cells, which were CD45RO-negative and positively selected for CCR7. Each sample came from a Caucasian adult donor living in Nashville, Tennessee. The data were produced by immunoSEQ multiplex PCR, yet TCRdb's version contains in-frame clones alone and is incomplete. The sample consists of about 1,800,000 clones, over 85% of them appearing once. This record comes from a study of shared clonotypes between healthy human individuals. Study in general: Plates per donor: three CD4 naive, three CD4 memory, two CD8 naive, one CD8 memory. Whole-study findings and limits: Generally, naive subsets (rather than memory subsets) showed larger estimated richness. The small donor group covered limited genetic and exposure diversity.

The sequenced sample consisted of naive CD8+ T cells sorted from blood. The receptor was isolated from a man aged 18 to 29 in good health.

The CDR3 region has the DNA TGTGCCAGCAGCTTCGAAGGCACTGGAAACACCATATATTTT. Its protein is CASSFEGTGNTIYF. The chain combines TRBV6-5 with TRBJ1-3, with D unresolved. This CDR3 contains 14 residues. V was shortened by 6 bases and J by 2 bases, with 11 bases between the two germline ends. Germline V CDR1 and CDR2: MNHEY, SVGAGI.